Listed below are T cell receptor beta chains from one sample, sequenced in a study of blood T cells in healthy people across ages. TCRdb re-analysed the 5' RACE reads in MiXCR, keeping a single row per CDR3 protein. The sample lists about 650,000 distinct CDR3 sequences, roughly 32% occurring once. The sample was blood. These receptors were taken from a woman of 80 years or more in good health. The CDR3 runs from the conserved cysteine through the conserved F or W. The order of the fields is D gene, clone size, J gene, V gene, CDR3 DNA, CDR3 protein. A D gene is named only where the DNA matches it firmly. Size is stated for part of the rows, as once, few or many counts, or as a class when the clone is expanded.

-	many	TRBJ1-2	TRBV20-1	TGCAGTGCTACCCCTCGGGCCGGTCCTGGCTACACCTTC	CSATPRAGPGYTF
-	many	TRBJ2-1	TRBV9	TGTGCCAGCAGCGTATCACCCTACAATGAGCAGTTCTTC	CASSVSPYNEQFF
TRBD2	-	TRBJ2-3	TRBV7-6	TGTGCCAGCAGCCCAAGGGCGGCCAGCGGGGGGGCGGCGGATACGCAGTATTTT	CASSPRAASGGAADTQYF
TRBD2	-	TRBJ2-1	TRBV7-9	TGTGCCAGCAGCTTACGTCCGACTAGCGGGGGGGCTGGTGAGCAGTTCTTC	CASSLRPTSGGAGEQFF
TRBD1	-	TRBJ2-7	TRBV12-3/TRBV12-4	TGTGCCAGCAGTTTAGGGACAGGGAAGGCCTCCTACGAGCAGTACTTC	CASSLGTGKASYEQYF
-	-	TRBJ2-1	TRBV20-1	TGCAGTGCTAGAGTGGGGAATGAGCAGTTCTTC	CSARVGNEQFF
-	many	TRBJ2-4	TRBV12-3/TRBV12-4	TGTGCCAGCAACTCTGGGGACATTCAGTACTTC	CASNSGDIQYF
TRBD2	few	TRBJ2-1	TRBV20-1	TGCAGTGCTGGAGATCGGCCTAGCGGGGGCTTCCGGGAGACCCAGTTCTTC	CSAGDRPSGGFRETQFF
-	many	TRBJ2-1	TRBV4-2	TGTGCCAGCAACTCGGGGGCCAACAATGAGCAGTTCTTC	CASNSGANNEQFF
TRBD2	many	TRBJ2-5	TRBV5-1	TGCGCCAGCCAGCCGGACAGCGGGGGCTCAGAGACCCAGTACTTC	CASQPDSGGSETQYF
-	once	TRBJ1-4	TRBV20-1	TGCAGTGCTAGATCAAAGGGGTGGGACAATGAAAAACTGTTTTTT	CSARSKGWDNEKLFF
TRBD2	-	TRBJ2-5	TRBV4-2	TGTGCCAGCAGCCATCTGATAGCGGGAGTCGGAGAGACCCAGTACTTC	CASSHLIAGVGETQYF
TRBD2	many	TRBJ2-1	TRBV4-2	TGTGCCAGCAGCCAAGATAAGGGAGGGCATCTATCCTACAATGAGCAGTTCTTC	CASSQDKGGHLSYNEQFF
-	many	TRBJ2-3	TRBV5-5	TGTGCCAGCAGCTTGGAGTTTACAGATACGCAGTATTTT	CASSLEFTDTQYF
-	once	TRBJ2-5	TRBV10-3	TGTGCCATCGCAGGGACCCGAGAGACCCAGTACTTC	CAIAGTRETQYF
-	many	TRBJ2-7	TRBV28	TGTGCCAGCAGTTGGCTTGGGAACTACGAGCAGTACTTC	CASSWLGNYEQYF
-	-	TRBJ2-7	TRBV28	TGTGCCAGCAGGGAGGCTACTAGTACCAAGTACTTC	CASREATSTKYF
-	once	TRBJ2-1	TRBV20-1	TGCAGTGCTAGCGACACCCGGTTCAATGAGCAGTTCTTC	CSASDTRFNEQFF
-	many	TRBJ1-2	TRBV7-6	TGTGCCAGCAGCTTAGCGCAGGGCGGGCGCTATGGCTACACCTTC	CASSLAQGGRYGYTF
-	once	TRBJ1-2	TRBV3-1	TGTGCCAGCAGCCAAGATATGACGGCCTTCTATGGCTACACCTTC	CASSQDMTAFYGYTF
TRBD2	-	TRBJ2-3	TRBV20-1	TGTAGTACTATCGCTAGCGGTATCGTTTTTGATACGCAGTATTTT	CSTIASGIVFDTQYF